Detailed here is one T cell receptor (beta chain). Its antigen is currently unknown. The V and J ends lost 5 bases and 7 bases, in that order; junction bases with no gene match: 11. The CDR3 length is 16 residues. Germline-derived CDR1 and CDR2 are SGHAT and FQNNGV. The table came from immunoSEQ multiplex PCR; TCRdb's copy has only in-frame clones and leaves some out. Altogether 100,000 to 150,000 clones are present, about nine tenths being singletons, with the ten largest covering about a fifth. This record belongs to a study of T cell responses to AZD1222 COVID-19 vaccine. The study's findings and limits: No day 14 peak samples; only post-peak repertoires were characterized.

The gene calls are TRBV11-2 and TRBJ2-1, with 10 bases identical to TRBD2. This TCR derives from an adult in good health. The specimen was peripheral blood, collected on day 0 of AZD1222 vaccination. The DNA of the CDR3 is TGTGCCAGCAGCGTCCCTCTTAGCGGGGGGAGGAATGAGCAGTTCTTC. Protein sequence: CASSVPLSGGRNEQFF.